The 15 T cell receptor beta chains below were found in one sample sequenced in a study of blood T cell repertoires in COVID-19 (dated by TCRdb to the early 2020s). Library construction relied on the immunoSEQ multiplex PCR assay. The table was pulled from immuneACCESS by TCRdb, which kept in-frame rearrangements only. Such tables lose some clones; where checked, under half of the loss comes from unresolved V genes, and the rest has no known cause. The sample includes 280,000 or so clones, with 85% observed a single time. The top ten hold more than 10% of the sample. The specimen sequenced was peripheral blood. The receptors shown here come from a human donor in a cohort sampled during active COVID-19.

The J gene is TRBJ2-1, the V gene TRBV5-1; the match to TRBD2 covers 15 bases. Germline V lookup: CDR1 SGHRS, CDR2 YFSETQ. V lost 0 bases to trimming and J lost 8 bases; unmatched junction nucleotides: 9. This CDR3 is 18 amino acids long. For the CDR3, the DNA is TGCGCCAGCAGCTTGGGTTCCGGGGGACTAGCGGGAGGCGATGAGCAGTTCTTC. It yields the protein CASSLGSGGLAGGDEQFF.

Ten or more counts support this clone. The chain recombines TRBV21-1 with TRBJ2-1; the DNA was not compared with TRBD1, the D call given in the table. TRBV21-1 is termed a pseudogene. The CDR3 totals 18 residues. Here the CDR3 DNA reads TGTGCCAGCAGCGAGACCCTCCCGGGACAGGGATCCTACAATGAGCAGTTCTTC. Translating gives CASSETLPGQGSYNEQFF.

This chain links TRBV4-1 with TRBJ2-7; 7 nucleotides match TRBD2. The CDR3 is 15 amino acids. After removal of 0 bases from V and 8 bases from J, the junction contained 10 bases not matched to a gene. The V gene's germline CDR1 is MGHRA and CDR2 YSYEKL. DNA of the CDR3: TGCGCCAGCAGCCAAGATCCCTCCGGGACTACCCAGCAGTACTTC. This translates into CASSQDPSGTTQQYF.

The rearrangement joins TRBV6-5 to TRBJ1-1; no clear D. Germline V gene lookup returns CDR1 MNHEY and CDR2 SVGAGI. The V end was cut by 10 bases, the J end by 4 bases, with 10 bases between. This CDR3 region has 11 residues. The CDR3 is CATVGSTEAFF. CDR3 in DNA: TGTGCCACCGTGGGGAGCACTGAAGCTTTCTTT.

The rearrangement uses TRBV18 and TRBJ2-1; 9 nucleotides line up with TRBD2. In germline, CDR1 is KGHSH, CDR2 LQKENI. The V segment lost 4 bases and the J segment 7 bases; nucleotides outside the gene matches: 8. CDR3 length: 15 residues. The CDR3 protein is CASSQLSGSVNEQFF. The CDR3 nucleotides are TGTGCCAGCTCACAACTTAGCGGGAGTGTTAATGAGCAGTTCTTC.

J is TRBJ1-5 and V is TRBV7-8; no clear D gene. CDR3 length: 14 amino acids. V was cut by 5 bases and J by 5 bases, with 13 bases left in between. The V gene's germline CDR1 is SGHVS and CDR2 FQNEAQ. The CDR3 is CASSPQRPDQPQHF. As DNA, the CDR3 is TGTGCCAGCAGCCCCCAGCGGCCGGATCAGCCCCAGCATTTT. The full variable domain, completed using reference TRBV7-8 and TRBJ1-5, is GAGVSQSPRYKVAKRGQDVALRCDPISGHVSLFWYQQALGQGPEFLTYFQNEAQLDKSGLPSDRFFAERPEGSVSTLKIQRTQQEDSAVYLCASSPQRPDQPQHFGDGTRLSIL.

This chain uses TRBV5-1 with TRBJ2-1; TRBD2 is a possible D gene (6 bases). The germline V and J ends were trimmed by 0 bases and 7 bases, with 11 bases remaining between them. The CDR3 is 14 amino acids. Per the germline V gene, CDR1 is SGHRS and CDR2 is YFSETQ. CDR3 loop: CASSLGTAGNEQFF. The CDR3 DNA reads TGCGCCAGCAGCTTGGGGACCGCGGGAAATGAGCAGTTCTTC.

The chain joins TRBV7-8 to TRBJ2-1; D ambiguous. This CDR3 has 13 amino acids. Per the germline V gene, CDR1 is SGHVS and CDR2 is FQNEAQ. V was clipped by 5 bases and J by 6 bases, with 11 bases between them. The CDR3 DNA is TGTGCCAGCAGCACCTACCGGTCCAATGAGCAGTTCTTC. As protein: CASSTYRSNEQFF.

The chain uses TRBV5-4 and TRBJ1-1; D gene ambiguous. V was trimmed by 8 bases and J by 1 base, leaving 6 bases between them. This CDR3 is 11 amino acids long. CDR1 is SGHNT and CDR2 is YYREEE in the germline V gene (reference sequence). Here the CDR3 DNA reads TGTGCCAGTAGAGGGAACACTGAAGCTTTCTTT. It specifies CASRGNTEAFF.

This sequence joins TRBV5-8 and TRBJ1-2; D unclear. Germline V gene sequence: CDR1 SGHTS, CDR2 YDEGEE. The V end lost 4 bases, the J end lost 8 bases, and 18 bases lay between the germline ends. The CDR3 sequence is 14 residues long. CDR3 DNA sequence: TGTGCCAGCAGCATAGCCGCCCCGCCTGAGGGCTACACCTTC. Translating gives CASSIAAPPEGYTF.

The genes are TRBV19 and TRBJ1-2; tentatively, D is TRBD1 (5 bases). The CDR3 length is 12 residues. The germline V gene encodes CDR1 LNHDA and CDR2 SQIVND (reference sequence). V was shortened by 11 bases and J by 3 bases, with 13 bases between the two germline ends. The CDR3 protein is CAVAGTYYGYTF. CDR3 bases: TGTGCCGTAGCTGGGACTTACTATGGCTACACCTTC. Looking up the rest from reference TRBV19 and TRBJ1-2 gives the full variable domain: DGGITQSPKYLFRKEGQNVTLSCEQNLNHDAMYWYRQDPGQGLRLIYYSQIVNDFQKGDIAEGYSVSREKKESFPLTVTSAQKNPTAFYLCAVAGTYYGYTFGSGTRLTVV.

The chain joins TRBV2 to TRBJ2-7; 7 bases fit TRBD1. The trim removed 8 bases at V and 1 base at J, leaving 8 bases unmatched. Germline V gene lookup returns CDR1 SNHLY and CDR2 FYNNEI. The CDR3 runs 14 residues. CDR3 nucleotide sequence: TGTGCCAGCGGCCGGGACAGAACTTCCTACGAGCAGTACTTC. Its protein product is CASGRDRTSYEQYF.

The chain uses TRBV28 and TRBJ2-7; D gene ambiguous. V was shortened by 5 bases and J by 0 bases, with 11 bases between the two germline ends. CDR3 size: 14 residues. Germline V lookup: CDR1 MDHEN, CDR2 SYDVKM. In DNA form, the CDR3 reads TGTGCCAGCAGTACACGACGGAGCTCCTACGAGCAGTACTTC. Encoded protein: CASSTRRSSYEQYF. Variable domain in full (rest from reference TRBV28 and TRBJ2-7): DVKVTQSSRYLVKRTGEKVFLECVQDMDHENMFWYRQDPGLGLRLIYFSYDVKMKEKGDIPEGYSVSREKKERFSLILESASTNQTSMYLCASSTRRSSYEQYFGPGTRLTVT.

The V call is TRBV7-6, the J call TRBJ2-1; D is unresolved. The ends were cut back, 3 bases at V and 8 bases at J, with 5 bases in the middle. Germline V gene sequence: CDR1 SGHVS, CDR2 FNYEAQ. CDR3 length: 11 amino acids. CDR3 residues: CASSLAYEQFF. CDR3 DNA: TGTGCCAGCAGCTTGGCATATGAGCAGTTCTTC.

As regards this clone: Other nucleotide sequences from this sample produce the same CDR3. The V and J genes are TRBV5-1 and TRBJ2-5; a weak D match, TRBD2 (5 bases). This CDR3 comprises 15 residues. V lost 2 bases and J 4 bases, leaving 15 bases between the germline ends. Germline V gene data show CDR1 as SGHRS and CDR2 as YFSETQ. CDR3 DNA sequence: TGCGCCAGCAGCTTTAGTACCGGAGGAGGAGAGACCCAGTACTTC. Amino acid sequence: CASSFSTGGGETQYF.